Sequencing of this TCR beta chain was carried out in a study of beta chain features in type 1 diabetes. Background on the study: The number of sorted cells examined across all samples was 107,917,701.

Remarks on this clone: Its target is not known.

Of the isolated RNA, all was reverse transcribed, and so the sequenced material was expressed TCRB transcripts. Sequenced by immunoSEQ multiplex PCR; TCRdb stores in-frame clones only, minus some. The sample has around 710,000 clones; about an eighth are singletons. Study observations and caveats: Patients' naive, central memory and regulatory TCRB repertoires appeared more alike than those of healthy donors. VDJ junctions sequenced from type 1 diabetes patients showed fewer insertions and more deletions. Amplification by PCR could prefer shorter templates, with the same effect in patients and controls. In every one of the four CD4+ subsets, TCRB CDR3s were moderately but significantly shorter in Type 1 diabetes patients.

From germline, CDR1 is MDHEN and CDR2 SYDVKM. Losses at the gene ends were 6 bases for V and 7 bases for J; bases not matched to a gene: 6. The CDR3 runs 14 residues. Sequenced material: naive CD4+ T cells from blood. This TCR was sampled from a young man with type 1 diabetes. The rearrangement uses TRBV28 and TRBJ1-6; 7 bases match TRBD1. The CDR3 region is CASSPGTDNSPLHF. The CDR3, as DNA: TGTGCCAGCAGCCCCGGGACAGACAATTCACCCCTCCACTTT.